This TCR beta chain was captured by sequencing in a study of cytomegalovirus exposure and HLA in healthy donors. Regarding this clone: What it binds is not known.

Unrecorded immune exposure was likely among donors, who were nominally healthy when sampled. Broader study findings: V- and J-gene trimming in TCR beta was tied to a missense DCLRE1C variant by an analysis performed later. Reported performance of the classifier showed diagnosis of cytomegalovirus status with high specificity and sensitivity.

Both 60 Vbeta primers and 13 Jbeta primers went into the PCR. Assay used: immunoSEQ multiplex PCR; TCRdb lists only in-frame clones, some missing. The sample shows 200,000 to 250,000 clones, 85% of them seen only once. The receptor's source is a human donor in good health. The sequenced sample was PBMCs.

The CDR3 is CASSLGDYGYNEQFF. Written as DNA, the CDR3 is TGTGCCAGCAGCTTGGGGGACTACGGTTACAATGAGCAGTTCTTC. This rearrangement joins TRBV7-9 to TRBJ2-1; 7 bases map to TRBD2. The ends lost 3 bases at V and 4 bases at J; junction bases unmatched: 6. Germline CDR1 SEHNR, CDR2 FQNEAQ (reference sequence). The CDR3 has 15 amino acids.